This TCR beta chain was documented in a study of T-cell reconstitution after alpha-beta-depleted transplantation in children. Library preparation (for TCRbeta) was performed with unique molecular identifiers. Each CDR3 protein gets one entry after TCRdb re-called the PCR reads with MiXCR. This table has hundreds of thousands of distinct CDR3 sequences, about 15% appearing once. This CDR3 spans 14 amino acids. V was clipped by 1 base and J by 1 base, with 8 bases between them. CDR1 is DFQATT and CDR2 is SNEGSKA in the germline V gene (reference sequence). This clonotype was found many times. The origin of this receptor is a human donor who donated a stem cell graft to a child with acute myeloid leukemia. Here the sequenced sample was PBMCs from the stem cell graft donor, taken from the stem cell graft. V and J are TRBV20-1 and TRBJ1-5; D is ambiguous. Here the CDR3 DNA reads TGCAGTGCTAGAGGGCCGATAAGCAATCAGCCCCAGCATTTT. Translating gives CSARGPISNQPQHF.